This T cell receptor beta chain came from a study of blood T cell repertoires in COVID-19. Across the whole study: COVID-19 samples collected from the United States, Italy and Spain covered acute and convalescent phases. T cells, B-cell-depleted T cells, or PBMCs supplied cDNA or gDNA.

Original methodology: How many nucleated cells were present was estimated from reference gene primer amplification. Repertoires were generated with immunoSEQ multiplex PCR, while TCRdb's copy carries only in-frame clones and drops some. V, J and clone size are taken as reported in that table, and D and trimming were inferred from the DNA itself. Here the sample spans about 220,000 clones, about 80% being singletons. CDR1 and CDR2 from the germline V gene are DFQATT and SNEGSKA (reference sequence). The ends were cut back, 6 bases at V and 13 bases at J, with 16 bases in the middle. CDR3 length: 11 amino acids.

The TCR sequence derives from a woman aged 55-69 years with acute or convalescent COVID-19. The chain links TRBV20-1 to TRBJ2-1; TRBD1 is a possible D gene (6 bases). Sequencing input: peripheral blood. The CDR3 sequence is CSAEPGHYQFF. The CDR3, as DNA: TGCAGTGCCGAGCCGGGACATTACCAGTTCTTC.